Shown below are 5 T cell receptor beta chains from a single sample sequenced in a study of memory CD4+ T cells and cytomegalovirus serostatus. The assay was immunoSEQ multiplex PCR, and TCRdb's table has in-frame clones only and misses some. Of under 80,000 clones listed, roughly 78% are singletons. Single viable CD3+CD4+CD8-CD45RO+ cells were sorted as the memory CD4+ T cells. The source material was memory CD4+ T cells from blood. The receptors were sampled from an adult in good health and CMV-seropositive.

This rearrangement joins TRBV5-8 to TRBJ2-5; D is undetermined. This CDR3 contains 13 residues. CDR1 is SGHTS, CDR2 YDEGEE, per germline. Trimming removed 4 bases at V and 2 bases at J, with 9 bases between. The CDR3 DNA sequence: TGTGCCAGCAGCATAAGAATTCAAGAGACCCAGTACTTC. It codes for CASSIRIQETQYF. Supplemented by reference TRBV5-8 and TRBJ2-5, the full variable domain reads EAGVTQSPTHLIKTRGQQATLRCSPISGHTSVYWYQQALGLGLQFLLWYDEGEERNRGNFPPRFSGRQFPNYSSELNVNALELEDSALYLCASSIRIQETQYFGPGTRLLVL.

The gene calls are TRBV19 and TRBJ1-2; D is ambiguous. The CDR3 is 13 residues long. The germline V and J ends were trimmed by 3 bases and 2 bases, with 7 bases remaining between them. Germline loops: CDR1 LNHDA, CDR2 SQIVND (reference sequence). This chain's CDR3 is CASSIDVNYGYTF. CDR3 in DNA: TGTGCCAGTAGTATCGACGTGAACTATGGCTACACCTTC.

The rearrangement links TRBV6-1 to TRBJ2-3, with D unresolved. Germline CDR1 and CDR2: MNHNS and SASEGT. The CDR3 runs 14 residues. With 4 bases removed from V and 2 bases from J, the gap between germline ends came to 10 bases. DNA for the CDR3: TGTGCCAGCAGTGCAGGTGGATCCACAGATACGCAGTATTTT. The encoded protein is CASSAGGSTDTQYF.

This clone was seen only a few times. The chain combines TRBV30 with TRBJ1-3; D remains unclear. The CDR3 length is 11 residues. The germline V gene encodes CDR1 GTSNPN and CDR2 SVGIG (reference sequence). Trimming removed 4 bases from V and 8 bases from J, with 9 bases in between. The CDR3 bases are TGTGCCTGGAAACAAACACACACCATATATTTT. Its protein is CAWKQTHTIYF.

The chain couples TRBV5-6 to TRBJ2-2, with D maybe TRBD2 (6 bases). V was cut by 0 bases and J by 4 bases, with 16 bases left in between. Germline-derived CDR1 and CDR2 are SGHDT and YYEEEE. This CDR3 has 17 amino acids. The DNA for the CDR3 is TGTGCCAGCAGCTTGGCCCCCACACTAGCTACCACCGGGGAGCTGTTTTTT. Residues: CASSLAPTLATTGELFF. The whole variable domain, remainder taken from reference TRBV5-6 and TRBJ2-2, is DAGVTQSPTHLIKTRGQQVTLRCSPKSGHDTVSWYQQALGQGPQFIFQYYEEEERQRGNFPDRFSGHQFPNYSSELNVNALLLGDSALYLCASSLAPTLATTGELFFGEGSRLTVL.